The T cell receptor beta chain under discussion was sequenced for a study of identical twins. Carrying unique molecular identifiers, the cDNA also gained a universal primer site through template switching. TCRdb ran MiXCR on the 5' RACE reads and lists one entry per CDR3 protein. Among 700,000 to 950,000 distinct CDR3 sequences listed, about 12% were seen once. Per the germline V gene, CDR1 is DFQATT and CDR2 is SNEGSKA (reference sequence). V gave up 1 base and J gave up 7 bases, with 13 bases separating them. This CDR3 has 14 residues. These data also featured in a second study, about yellow fever vaccine responses in identical twins.

The rearrangement links TRBV20-1 to TRBJ1-4; D is uncertain. Sample: PBMCs. The clonotype comes from a young woman in good health. CDR3 protein: CSARVMGGGEKLFF. The CDR3 coding sequence is TGCAGTGCTAGAGTTATGGGAGGAGGTGAAAAACTGTTTTTT.